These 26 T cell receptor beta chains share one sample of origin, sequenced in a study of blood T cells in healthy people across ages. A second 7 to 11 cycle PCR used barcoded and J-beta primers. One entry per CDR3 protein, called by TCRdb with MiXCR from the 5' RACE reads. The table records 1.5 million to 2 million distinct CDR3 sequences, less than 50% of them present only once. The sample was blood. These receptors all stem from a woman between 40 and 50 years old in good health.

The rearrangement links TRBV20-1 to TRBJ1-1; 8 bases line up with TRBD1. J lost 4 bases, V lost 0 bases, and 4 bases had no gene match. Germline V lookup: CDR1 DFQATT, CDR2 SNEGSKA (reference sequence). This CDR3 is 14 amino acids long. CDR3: CSARDAGGITEAFF. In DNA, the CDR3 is TGCAGTGCTAGAGATGCAGGGGGCATCACTGAAGCTTTCTTT.

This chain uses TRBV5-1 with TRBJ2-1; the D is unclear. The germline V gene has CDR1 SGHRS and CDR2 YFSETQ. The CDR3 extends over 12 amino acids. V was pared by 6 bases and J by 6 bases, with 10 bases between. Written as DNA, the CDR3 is TGCGCCAGCATCTTAACCCTCAATGAGCAGTTCTTC. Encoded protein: CASILTLNEQFF.

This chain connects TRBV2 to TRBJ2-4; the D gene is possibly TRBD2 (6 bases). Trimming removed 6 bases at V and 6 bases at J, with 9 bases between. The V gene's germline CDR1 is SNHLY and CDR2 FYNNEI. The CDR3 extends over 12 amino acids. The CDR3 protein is CASRGGLNIQYF. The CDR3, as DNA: TGTGCCAGCAGGGGGGGATTAAACATTCAGTACTTC.

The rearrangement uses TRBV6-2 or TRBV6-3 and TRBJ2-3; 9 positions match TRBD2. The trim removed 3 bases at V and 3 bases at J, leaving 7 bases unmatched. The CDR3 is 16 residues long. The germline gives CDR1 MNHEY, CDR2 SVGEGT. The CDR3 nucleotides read TGTGCCAGCAGTTATTATGCGGGGGGGAGAACAGATACGCAGTATTTT. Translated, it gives CASSYYAGGRTDTQYF.

The CDR3 DNA follows: TGTGCCAGCAGCTTCATGGCCGGGGCAGAGACCCAGTACTTC. It codes for CASSFMAGAETQYF. The chain joins TRBV7-9 to TRBJ2-5; possibly TRBD1 or TRBD2 for D (5 bases each). This CDR3 is built from 14 residues. Germline CDR1 is SEHNR and CDR2 is FQNEAQ (reference sequence). V shed 3 bases and J shed 4 bases, with 12 bases lying between them.

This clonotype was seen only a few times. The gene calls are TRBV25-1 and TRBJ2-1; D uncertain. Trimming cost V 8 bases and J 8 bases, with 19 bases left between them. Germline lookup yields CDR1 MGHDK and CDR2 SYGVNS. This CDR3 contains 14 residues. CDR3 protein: CASSTVHVRDEQFF. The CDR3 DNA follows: TGTGCCAGCTCCACTGTACACGTCCGCGATGAGCAGTTCTTC.

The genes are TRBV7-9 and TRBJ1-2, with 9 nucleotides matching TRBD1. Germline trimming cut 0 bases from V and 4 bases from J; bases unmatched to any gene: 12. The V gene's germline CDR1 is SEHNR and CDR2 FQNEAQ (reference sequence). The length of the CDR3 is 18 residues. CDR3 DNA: TGTGCCAGCAGCTTAGCCTCGGGACAGGGAACTAGGGTCTATGGCTACACCTTC. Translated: CASSLASGQGTRVYGYTF.

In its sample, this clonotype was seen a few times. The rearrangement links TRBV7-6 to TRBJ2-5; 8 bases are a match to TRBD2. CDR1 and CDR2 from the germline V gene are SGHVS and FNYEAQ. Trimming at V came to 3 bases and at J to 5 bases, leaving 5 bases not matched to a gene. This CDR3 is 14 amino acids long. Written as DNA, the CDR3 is TGTGCCAGCAGCTTCACCCGGGGGGGGGAGACCCAGTACTTC. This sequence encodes CASSFTRGGETQYF.

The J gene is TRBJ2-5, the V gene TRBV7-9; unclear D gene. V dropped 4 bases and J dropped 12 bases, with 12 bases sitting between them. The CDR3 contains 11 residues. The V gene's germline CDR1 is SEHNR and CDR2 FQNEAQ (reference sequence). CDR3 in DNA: TGTGCCAGCAGCTCGCAGGATATCAAGTACTTC. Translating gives CASSSQDIKYF. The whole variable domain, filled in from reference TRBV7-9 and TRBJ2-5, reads DTGVSQNPRHKITKRGQNVTFRCDPISEHNRLYWYRQTLGQGPEFLTYFQNEAQLEKSRLLSDRFSAERPKGSFSTLEIQRTEQGDSAMYLCASSSQDIKYFGPGTRLLVL.

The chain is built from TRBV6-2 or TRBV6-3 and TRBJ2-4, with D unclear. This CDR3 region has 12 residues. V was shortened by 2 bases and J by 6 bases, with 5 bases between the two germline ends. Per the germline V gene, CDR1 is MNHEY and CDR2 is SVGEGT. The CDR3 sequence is CASSYPVNIQYF. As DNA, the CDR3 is TGTGCCAGCAGTTACCCAGTAAACATTCAGTACTTC.

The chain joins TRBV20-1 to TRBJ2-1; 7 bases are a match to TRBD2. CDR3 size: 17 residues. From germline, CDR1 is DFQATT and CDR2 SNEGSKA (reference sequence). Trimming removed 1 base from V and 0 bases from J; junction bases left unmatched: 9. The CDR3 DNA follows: TGCAGTGCTAGAGGGGGTAGCGGGCCGAGCTCCTACAATGAGCAGTTCTTC. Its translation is CSARGGSGPSSYNEQFF.

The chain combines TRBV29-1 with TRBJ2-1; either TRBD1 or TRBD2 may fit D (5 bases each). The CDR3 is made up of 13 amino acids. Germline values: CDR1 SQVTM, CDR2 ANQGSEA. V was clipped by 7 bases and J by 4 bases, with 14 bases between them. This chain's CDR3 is CSANRDGYNEQFF. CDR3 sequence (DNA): TGCAGCGCGAACCGGGACGGATACAATGAGCAGTTCTTC.

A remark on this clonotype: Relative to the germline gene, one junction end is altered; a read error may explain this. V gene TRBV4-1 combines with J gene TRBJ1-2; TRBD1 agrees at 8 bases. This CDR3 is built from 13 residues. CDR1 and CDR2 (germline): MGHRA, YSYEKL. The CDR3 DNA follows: TGTGCCAGCAGCCACGGACAGGGATATGGCTACACCTTC. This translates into CASSHGQGYGYTF.

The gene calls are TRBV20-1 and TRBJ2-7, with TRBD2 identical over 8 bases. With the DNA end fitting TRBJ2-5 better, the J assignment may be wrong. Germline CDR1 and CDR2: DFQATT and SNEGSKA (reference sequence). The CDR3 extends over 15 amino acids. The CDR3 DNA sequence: TGCAGTGCTAGGATAGCGGGGTCACCCAAAGAGACCCAGTACTTC. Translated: CSARIAGSPKETQYF.

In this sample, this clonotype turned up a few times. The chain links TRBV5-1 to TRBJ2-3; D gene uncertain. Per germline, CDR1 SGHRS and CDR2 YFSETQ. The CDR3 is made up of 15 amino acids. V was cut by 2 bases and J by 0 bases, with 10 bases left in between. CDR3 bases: TGCGCCAGCAGCTTCGACCCTCTTAGCACAGATACGCAGTATTTT. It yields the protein CASSFDPLSTDTQYF.

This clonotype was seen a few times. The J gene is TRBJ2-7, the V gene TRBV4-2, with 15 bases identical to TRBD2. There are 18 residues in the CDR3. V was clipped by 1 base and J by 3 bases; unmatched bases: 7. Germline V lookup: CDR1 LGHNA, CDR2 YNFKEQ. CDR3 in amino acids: CASSQGTGTSGGHYEQYF. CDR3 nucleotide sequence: TGTGCCAGCAGCCAAGGGACCGGGACTAGCGGGGGGCACTACGAGCAGTACTTC.

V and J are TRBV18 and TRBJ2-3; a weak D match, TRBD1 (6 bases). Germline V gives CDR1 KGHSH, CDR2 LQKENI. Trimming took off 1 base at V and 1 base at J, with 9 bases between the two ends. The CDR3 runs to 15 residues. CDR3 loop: CASSPRQVGTDTQYF. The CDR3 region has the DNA TGTGCCAGCTCACCACGACAGGTCGGCACAGATACGCAGTATTTT.

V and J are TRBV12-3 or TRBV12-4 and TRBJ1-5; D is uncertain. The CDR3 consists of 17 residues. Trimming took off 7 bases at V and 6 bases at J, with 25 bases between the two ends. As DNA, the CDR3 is TGTGCCAGCAACCGAGAAACCGACGGAAGAGGAGGTCAGCCCCAGCATTTT. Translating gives CASNRETDGRGGQPQHF.

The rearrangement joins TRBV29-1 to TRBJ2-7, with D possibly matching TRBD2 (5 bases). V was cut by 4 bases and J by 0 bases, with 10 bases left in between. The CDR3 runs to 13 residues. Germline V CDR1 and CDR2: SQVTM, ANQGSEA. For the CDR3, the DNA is TGCAGCGTTGGGATGGGGAGCTCCTACGAGCAGTACTTC. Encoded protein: CSVGMGSSYEQYF.

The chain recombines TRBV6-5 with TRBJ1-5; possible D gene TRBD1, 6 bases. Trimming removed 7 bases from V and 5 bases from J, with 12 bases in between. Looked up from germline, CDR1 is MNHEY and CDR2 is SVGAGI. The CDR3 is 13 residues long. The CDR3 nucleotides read TGTGCCAGCACTGATCGACAGGATCAGCCCCAGCATTTT. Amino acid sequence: CASTDRQDQPQHF.

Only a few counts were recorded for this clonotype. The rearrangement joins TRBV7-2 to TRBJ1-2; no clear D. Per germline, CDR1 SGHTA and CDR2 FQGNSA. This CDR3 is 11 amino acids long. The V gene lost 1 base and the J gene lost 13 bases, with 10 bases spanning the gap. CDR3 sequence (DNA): TGTGCCAGCAGCTTAGAGCACATGGGCACCTTC. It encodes CASSLEHMGTF.

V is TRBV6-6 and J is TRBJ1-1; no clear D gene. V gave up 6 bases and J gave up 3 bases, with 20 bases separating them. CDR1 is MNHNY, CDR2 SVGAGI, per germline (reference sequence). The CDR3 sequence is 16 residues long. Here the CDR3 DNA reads TGTGCCAGCAGGGACGCCCGGAGGTGGGTGGACACTGAAGCTTTCTTT. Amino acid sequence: CASRDARRWVDTEAFF.

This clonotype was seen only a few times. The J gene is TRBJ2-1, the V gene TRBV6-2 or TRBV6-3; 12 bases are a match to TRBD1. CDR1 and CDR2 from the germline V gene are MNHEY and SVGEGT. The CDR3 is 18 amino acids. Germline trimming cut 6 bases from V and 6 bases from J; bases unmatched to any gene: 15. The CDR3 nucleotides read TGTGCCAGCAGCAATATCCCCGGGACAGGGGGCTCTAGCAATGAGCAGTTCTTC. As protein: CASSNIPGTGGSSNEQFF.

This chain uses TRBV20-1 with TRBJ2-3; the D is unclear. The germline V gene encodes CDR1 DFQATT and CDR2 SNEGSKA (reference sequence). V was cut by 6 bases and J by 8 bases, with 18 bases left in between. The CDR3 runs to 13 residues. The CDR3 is CSAALRVGGTQYF. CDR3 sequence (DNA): TGCAGTGCGGCGCTCCGTGTCGGCGGTACGCAGTATTTT.

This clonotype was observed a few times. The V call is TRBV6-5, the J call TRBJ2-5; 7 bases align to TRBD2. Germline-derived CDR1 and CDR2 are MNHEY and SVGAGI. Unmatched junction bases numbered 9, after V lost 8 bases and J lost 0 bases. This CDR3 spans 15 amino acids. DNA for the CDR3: TGTGCCAGCCGAAAGTTCCGGGGGGACCAAGAGACCCAGTACTTC. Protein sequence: CASRKFRGDQETQYF.

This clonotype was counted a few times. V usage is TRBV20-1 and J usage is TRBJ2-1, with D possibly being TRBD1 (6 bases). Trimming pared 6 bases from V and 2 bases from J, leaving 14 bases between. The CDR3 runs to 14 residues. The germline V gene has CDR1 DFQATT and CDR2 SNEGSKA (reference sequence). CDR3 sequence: CSATYRVAYNEQFF. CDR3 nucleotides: TGCAGTGCGACATACAGGGTGGCCTACAATGAGCAGTTCTTC.